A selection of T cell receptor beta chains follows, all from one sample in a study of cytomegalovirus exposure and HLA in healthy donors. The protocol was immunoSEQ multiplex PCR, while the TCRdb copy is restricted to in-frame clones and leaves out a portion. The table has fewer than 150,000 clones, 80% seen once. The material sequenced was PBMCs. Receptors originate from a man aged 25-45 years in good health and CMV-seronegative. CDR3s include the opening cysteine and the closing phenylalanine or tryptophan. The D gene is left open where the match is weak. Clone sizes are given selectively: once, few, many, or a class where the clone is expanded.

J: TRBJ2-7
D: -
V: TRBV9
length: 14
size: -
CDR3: CASSGQERSYEQYF
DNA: TGTGCCAGCAGCGGTCAAGAGAGATCCTACGAGCAGTACTTC

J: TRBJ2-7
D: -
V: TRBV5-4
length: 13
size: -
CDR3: CASSFTGSYEQYF
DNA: TGTGCCAGCAGCTTTACGGGATCCTACGAGCAGTACTTC

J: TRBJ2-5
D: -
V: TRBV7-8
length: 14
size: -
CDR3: CASSLVAGLETQYF
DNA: TGTGCCAGCAGCTTAGTGGCAGGATTAGAGACCCAGTACTTC

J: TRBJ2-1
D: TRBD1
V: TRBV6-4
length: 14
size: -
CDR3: CASSDGEGGYKQFF
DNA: TGTGCCAGCAGTGACGGGGAAGGGGGCTATAAGCAGTTCTTC

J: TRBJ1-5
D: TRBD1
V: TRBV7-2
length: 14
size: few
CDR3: CASSFTTGDQPQHF
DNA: TGTGCCAGCAGCTTTACGACAGGGGATCAGCCCCAGCATTTT

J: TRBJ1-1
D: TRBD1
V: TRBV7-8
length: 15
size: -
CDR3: CASSLHRGGNTEAFF
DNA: TGTGCCAGCAGCCTACACAGGGGGGGGAACACTGAAGCTTTCTTT

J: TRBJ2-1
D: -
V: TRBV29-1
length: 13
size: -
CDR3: CSVPTGFYNEQFF
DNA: TGCAGCGTTCCCACAGGGTTTTACAATGAGCAGTTCTTC

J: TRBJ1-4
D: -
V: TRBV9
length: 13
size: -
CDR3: CASSVGGGEKLFF
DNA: TGTGCCAGCAGCGTAGGCGGCGGGGAAAAACTGTTTTTT

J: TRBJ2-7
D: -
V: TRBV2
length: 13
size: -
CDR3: CASLRAGGYEQYF
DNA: TGTGCCAGCCTCCGGGCTGGGGGGTACGAGCAGTACTTC

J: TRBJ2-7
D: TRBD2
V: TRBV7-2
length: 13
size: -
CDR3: CASSSGGHDEQYF
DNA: TGTGCCAGCAGCTCGGGGGGTCACGACGAGCAGTACTTC

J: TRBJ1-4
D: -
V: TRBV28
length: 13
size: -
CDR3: CASSYSGDEKLFF
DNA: TGTGCCAGCAGTTATAGTGGTGATGAAAAACTGTTTTTT

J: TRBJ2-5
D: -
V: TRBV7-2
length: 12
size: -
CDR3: CASSRGQETQYF
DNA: TGTGCCAGCAGCCGGGGGCAAGAGACCCAGTACTTC

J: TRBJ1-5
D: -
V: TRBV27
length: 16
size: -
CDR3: CASSYLGAGSNQPQHF
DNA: TGTGCCAGCAGTTATCTGGGGGCCGGGAGCAATCAGCCCCAGCATTTT

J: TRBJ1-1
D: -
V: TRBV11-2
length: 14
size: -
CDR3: CASSLQVLNTEAFF
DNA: TGTGCCAGCAGCTTGCAGGTCCTGAACACTGAAGCTTTCTTT

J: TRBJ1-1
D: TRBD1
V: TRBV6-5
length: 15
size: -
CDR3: CASSAQGQGNTEAFF
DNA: TGTGCCAGCAGTGCACAGGGACAGGGAAACACTGAAGCTTTCTTT

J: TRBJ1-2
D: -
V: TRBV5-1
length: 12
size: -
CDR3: CASSPGTSGYTF
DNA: TGCGCCAGCAGCCCGGGGACATCTGGCTACACCTTC

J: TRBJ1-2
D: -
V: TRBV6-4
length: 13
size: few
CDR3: CASSLGGNYGYTF
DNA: TGTGCCAGCAGTTTAGGGGGTAACTATGGCTACACCTTC

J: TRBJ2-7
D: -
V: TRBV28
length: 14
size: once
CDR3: CASSIPGNIYEQYF
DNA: TGTGCCAGCAGTATCCCGGGTAATATCTACGAGCAGTACTTC

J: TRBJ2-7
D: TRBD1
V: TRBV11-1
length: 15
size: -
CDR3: CASSLEQGFSYEQYF
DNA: TGTGCCAGCAGCTTAGAACAGGGGTTCTCCTACGAGCAGTACTTC

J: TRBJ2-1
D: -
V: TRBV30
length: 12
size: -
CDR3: CAWSGGYNEQFF
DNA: TGTGCCTGGTCTGGGGGGTACAATGAGCAGTTCTTC

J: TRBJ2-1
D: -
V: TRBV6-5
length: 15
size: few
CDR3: CASTDLRALGGEQFF
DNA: TGTGCCAGCACTGACCTCCGGGCTCTGGGGGGTGAGCAGTTCTTC

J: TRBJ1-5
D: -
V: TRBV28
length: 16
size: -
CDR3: CASSFWQGRLRKPQHF
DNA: TGTGCCAGCAGTTTCTGGCAGGGGCGGTTGAGAAAGCCCCAGCATTTT

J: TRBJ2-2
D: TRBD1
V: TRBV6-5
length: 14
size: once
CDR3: CASDSGQTTGELFF
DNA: TGTGCCAGCGACTCGGGACAGACAACCGGGGAGCTGTTTTTT

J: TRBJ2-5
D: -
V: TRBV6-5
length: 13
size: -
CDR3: CASNLADQETQYF
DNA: TGTGCCAGCAATCTGGCGGACCAAGAGACCCAGTACTTC

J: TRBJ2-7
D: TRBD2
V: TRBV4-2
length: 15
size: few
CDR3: CASSPGIAGGWEQYF
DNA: TGTGCCAGCAGCCCCGGGATAGCGGGAGGGTGGGAGCAGTACTTC

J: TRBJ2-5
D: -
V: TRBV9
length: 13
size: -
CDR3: CASSGYSVETQYF
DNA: TGTGCCAGCAGCGGATATAGCGTCGAGACCCAGTACTTC

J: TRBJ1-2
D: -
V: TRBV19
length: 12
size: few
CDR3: CASSRSEYGYTF
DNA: TGTGCCAGTAGTAGAAGCGAGTATGGCTACACCTTC

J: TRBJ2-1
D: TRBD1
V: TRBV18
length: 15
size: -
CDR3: CASSRPGQGDDEQFF
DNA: TGTGCCAGCTCCCGACCGGGACAGGGAGATGATGAGCAGTTCTTC

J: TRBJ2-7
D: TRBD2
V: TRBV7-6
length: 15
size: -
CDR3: CASSSREGPTYEQYF
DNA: TGTGCCAGCAGCTCGAGGGAGGGACCCACCTACGAGCAGTACTTC

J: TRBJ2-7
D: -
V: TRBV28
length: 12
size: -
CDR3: CASSVSSYEQYF
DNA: TGTGCCAGCAGTGTTAGCTCCTACGAGCAGTACTTC

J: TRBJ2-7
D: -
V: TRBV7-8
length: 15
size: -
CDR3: CASSLVLVASYEQYF
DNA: TGTGCCAGCAGCTTAGTCCTAGTCGCCTCCTACGAGCAGTACTTC

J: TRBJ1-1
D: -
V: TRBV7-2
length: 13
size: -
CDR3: CASSTSMNTEAFF
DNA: TGTGCCAGCAGCACTTCTATGAACACTGAAGCTTTCTTT

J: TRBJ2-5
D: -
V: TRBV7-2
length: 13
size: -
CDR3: CASSLEEGQKQYF
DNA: TGTGCCAGCAGCTTAGAAGAGGGACAAAAACAGTACTTC

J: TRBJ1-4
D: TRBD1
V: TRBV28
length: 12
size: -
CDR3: CASSFVRDRVFF
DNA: TGTGCCAGCAGTTTCGTCCGGGACAGGGTGTTTTTT

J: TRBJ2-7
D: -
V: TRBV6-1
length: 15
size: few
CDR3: CASTIAEGSSYEQYF
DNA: TGTGCCAGCACTATAGCGGAGGGAAGCTCCTACGAGCAGTACTTC

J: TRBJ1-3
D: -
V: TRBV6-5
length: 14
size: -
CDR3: CASSSINSGNTIYF
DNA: TGTGCCAGCAGTTCCATCAACTCTGGAAACACCATATATTTT

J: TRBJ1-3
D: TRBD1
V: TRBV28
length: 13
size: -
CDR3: CASCQGAGNTIYF
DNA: TGTGCCAGCTGCCAGGGGGCGGGAAACACCATATATTTT

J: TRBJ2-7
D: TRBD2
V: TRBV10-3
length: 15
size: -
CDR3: CAILGASGKNYEQYF
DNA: TGTGCCATCTTAGGGGCTAGCGGGAAGAACTACGAGCAGTACTTC

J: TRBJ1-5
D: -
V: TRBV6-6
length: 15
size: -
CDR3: CASSSQFTSNQPQHF
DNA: TGTGCCAGCAGTTCACAGTTTACTAGCAATCAGCCCCAGCATTTT

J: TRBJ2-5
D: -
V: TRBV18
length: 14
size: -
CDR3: CASSPPVLWETQYF
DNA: TGTGCCAGCTCACCACCGGTACTTTGGGAGACCCAGTACTTC

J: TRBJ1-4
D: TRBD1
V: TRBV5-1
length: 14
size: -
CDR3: CASSSGGFREKLFF
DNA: TGCGCCAGCAGTTCAGGGGGCTTTCGTGAAAAACTGTTTTTT

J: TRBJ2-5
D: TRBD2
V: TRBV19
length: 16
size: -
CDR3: CASSLQLAGFLETQYF
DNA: TGTGCCAGTAGCCTGCAACTAGCGGGATTTCTAGAGACCCAGTACTTC

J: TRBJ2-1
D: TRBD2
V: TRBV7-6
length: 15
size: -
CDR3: CASSLLLAGDNEQFF
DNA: TGTGCCAGCAGCTTACTCCTAGCGGGGGACAATGAGCAGTTCTTC

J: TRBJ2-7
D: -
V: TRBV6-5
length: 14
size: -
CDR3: CASKATLNNYEQYF
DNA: TGTGCCAGCAAAGCGACGCTAAACAACTACGAGCAGTACTTC

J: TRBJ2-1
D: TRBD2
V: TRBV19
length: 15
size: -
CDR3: CASSINAGTNNEQFF
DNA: TGTGCCAGTAGTATTAACGCCGGGACTAACAATGAGCAGTTCTTC

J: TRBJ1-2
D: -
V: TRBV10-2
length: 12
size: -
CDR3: CASSLQGNGYTF
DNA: TGCGCCAGCAGCCTACAGGGAAATGGCTACACCTTC

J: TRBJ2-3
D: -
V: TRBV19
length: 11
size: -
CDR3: CASSFLLTQYF
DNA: TGTGCCAGTAGTTTTCTCCTGACGCAGTATTTT

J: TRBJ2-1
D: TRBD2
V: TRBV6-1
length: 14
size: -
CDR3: CASSEVSGSDEQFF
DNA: TGTGCCAGCAGTGAAGTCAGCGGGAGCGATGAGCAGTTCTTC

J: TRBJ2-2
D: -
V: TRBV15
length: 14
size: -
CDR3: CATSRDRVGGELFF
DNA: TGTGCCACCAGCAGAGACCGGGTGGGCGGGGAGCTGTTTTTT

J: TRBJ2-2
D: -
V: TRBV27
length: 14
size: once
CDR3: CASSLGPFTGELFF
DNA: TGTGCCAGCAGTTTAGGCCCTTTCACCGGGGAGCTGTTTTTT

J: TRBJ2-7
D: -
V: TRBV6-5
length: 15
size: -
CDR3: CASSYSKASSYEQYF
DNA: TGTGCCAGCAGTTACTCGAAAGCGAGCTCCTACGAGCAGTACTTC

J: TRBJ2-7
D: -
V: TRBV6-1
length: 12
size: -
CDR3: CASRSQDYEQYF
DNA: TGTGCCAGCAGATCGCAGGACTACGAGCAGTACTTC

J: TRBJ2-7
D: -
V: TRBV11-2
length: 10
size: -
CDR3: CASSSYEQYF
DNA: TGTGCCAGCAGCTCTTACGAGCAGTACTTC

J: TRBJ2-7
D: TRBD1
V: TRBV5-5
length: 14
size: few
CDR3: CASSWGQISYEQYF
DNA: TGTGCCAGCAGCTGGGGACAGATCTCCTACGAGCAGTACTTC

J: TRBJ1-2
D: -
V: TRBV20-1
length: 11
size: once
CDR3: CSARQGLNGTF
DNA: TGCAGTGCTAGACAGGGGCTAAATGGAACCTTC

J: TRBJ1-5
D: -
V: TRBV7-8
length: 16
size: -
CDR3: CASSLQGGPRNQPQHF
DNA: TGTGCCAGCAGCTTACAAGGAGGGCCCCGCAATCAGCCCCAGCATTTT

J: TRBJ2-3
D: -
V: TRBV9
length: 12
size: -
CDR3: CASSSYTDTQYF
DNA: TGTGCCAGCAGCTCTTATACAGATACGCAGTATTTT

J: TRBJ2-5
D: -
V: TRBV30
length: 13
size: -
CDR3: CASPVQGGETQYF
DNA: TGTGCCTCCCCGGTCCAAGGCGGAGAGACCCAGTACTTC